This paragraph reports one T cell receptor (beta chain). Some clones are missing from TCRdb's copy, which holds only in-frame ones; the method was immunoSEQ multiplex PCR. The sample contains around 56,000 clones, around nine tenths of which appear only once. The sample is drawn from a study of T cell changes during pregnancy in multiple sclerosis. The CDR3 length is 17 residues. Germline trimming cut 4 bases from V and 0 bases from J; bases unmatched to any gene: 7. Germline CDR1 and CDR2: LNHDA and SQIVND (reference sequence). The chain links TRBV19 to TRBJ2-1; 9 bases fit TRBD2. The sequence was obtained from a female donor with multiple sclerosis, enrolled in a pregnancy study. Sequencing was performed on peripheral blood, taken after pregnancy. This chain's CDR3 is CASSTPSGGNSYNEQFF. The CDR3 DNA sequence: TGTGCCAGTAGTACCCCCAGCGGGGGGAACTCCTACAATGAGCAGTTCTTC.